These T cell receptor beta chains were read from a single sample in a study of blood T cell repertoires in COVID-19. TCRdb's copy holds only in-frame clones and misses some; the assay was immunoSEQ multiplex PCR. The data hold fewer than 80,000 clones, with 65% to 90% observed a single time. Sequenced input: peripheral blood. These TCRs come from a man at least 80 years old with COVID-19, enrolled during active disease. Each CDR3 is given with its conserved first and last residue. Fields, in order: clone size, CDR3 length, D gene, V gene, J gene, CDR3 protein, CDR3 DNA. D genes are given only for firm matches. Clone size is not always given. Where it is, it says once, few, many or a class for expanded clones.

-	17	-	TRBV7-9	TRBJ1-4	CASSPTGHTATNEKLFF	TGTGCCAGCAGCCCTACCGGACACACTGCAACTAATGAAAAACTGTTTTTT
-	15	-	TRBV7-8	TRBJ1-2	CASSPPVGGDYGYTF	TGTGCCAGCAGCCCGCCCGTTGGAGGGGACTATGGCTACACCTTC
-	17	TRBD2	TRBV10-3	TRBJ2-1	CAISEQGGGAPYNEQFF	TGTGCCATCAGTGAGCAGGGCGGGGGGGCCCCCTACAATGAGCAGTTCTTC
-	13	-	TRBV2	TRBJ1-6	CASIWSYNSPLHF	TGTGCCAGCATTTGGAGTTATAATTCACCCCTCCACTTT
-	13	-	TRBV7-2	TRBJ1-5	CASSLDRTQPQHF	TGTGCCAGCAGCCTGGACAGAACTCAGCCCCAGCATTTT
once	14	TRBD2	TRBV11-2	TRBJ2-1	CASSQGLAYNEQFF	TGTGCCAGCAGTCAGGGACTAGCCTACAATGAGCAGTTCTTC
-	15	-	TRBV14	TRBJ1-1	CASSQDPIGMAEAFF	TGTGCCAGCAGCCAAGATCCGATCGGGATGGCTGAAGCTTTCTTT
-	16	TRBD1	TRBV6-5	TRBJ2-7	CASSYTTDRASYEQYF	TGTGCCAGCAGTTACACTACGGACAGGGCCTCCTACGAGCAGTACTTC
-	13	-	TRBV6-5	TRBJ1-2	CASTMGFDYGYTF	TGTGCCAGCACAATGGGCTTTGACTATGGCTACACCTTC
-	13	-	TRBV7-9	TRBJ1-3	CASSQYPLNTIYF	TGTGCCAGCAGTCAATACCCACTCAACACCATATATTTT
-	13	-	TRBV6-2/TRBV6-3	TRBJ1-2	CASSNRGKYGYTF	TGTGCCAGCAGTAATAGGGGAAAGTATGGCTACACCTTC
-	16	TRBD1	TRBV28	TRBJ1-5	CASSFRHRGGYQPQHF	TGTGCCAGCAGTTTCCGCCACAGGGGTGGCTATCAGCCCCAGCATTTT
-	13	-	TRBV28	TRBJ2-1	CASSGAQVFEQFF	TGTGCCAGCAGTGGAGCACAGGTCTTTGAGCAGTTCTTC
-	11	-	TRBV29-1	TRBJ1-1	CSVNRATEAFF	TGCAGCGTTAACAGGGCCACTGAAGCTTTCTTT
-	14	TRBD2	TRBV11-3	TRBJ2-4	CASSLGEGGAIQYF	TGTGCCAGCAGCTTAGGGGAGGGAGGGGCCATTCAGTACTTC
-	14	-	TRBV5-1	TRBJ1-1	CASSYTEMNTEAFF	TGCGCCAGCAGCTATACCGAGATGAACACTGAAGCTTTCTTT
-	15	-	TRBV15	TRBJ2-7	CATSRGGQVYYEQYF	TGTGCCACCAGCAGGGGTGGGCAGGTCTACTACGAGCAGTACTTC
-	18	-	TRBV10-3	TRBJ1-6	CAISESLQSSSYNSPLHF	TGTGCCATCAGTGAGTCTTTACAGTCGAGCTCCTATAATTCACCCCTCCACTTT
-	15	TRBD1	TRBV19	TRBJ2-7	CASSFRDRGLYEQYF	TGTGCCAGTAGTTTCCGGGACAGGGGGCTGTACGAGCAGTACTTC
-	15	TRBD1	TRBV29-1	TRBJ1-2	CSVEPRDRGHYGYTF	TGCAGCGTTGAACCCCGGGACAGGGGGCACTATGGCTACACCTTC
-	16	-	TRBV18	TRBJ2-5	CASSPRAGRAEETQYF	TGTGCCAGCTCACCACGAGCCGGGAGAGCCGAAGAGACCCAGTACTTC
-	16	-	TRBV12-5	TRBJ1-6	CASGIPLGNSSSPLHF	TGTGCTAGTGGTATTCCCCTTGGTAATTCCAGTTCACCCCTCCACTTT
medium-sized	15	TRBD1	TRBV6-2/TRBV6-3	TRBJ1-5	CASSSGQVENQPQHF	TGTGCCAGCAGTTCAGGACAGGTTGAAAATCAGCCCCAGCATTTT
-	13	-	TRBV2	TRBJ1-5	CASGHEGNQPQHF	TGTGCCAGCGGACATGAGGGCAATCAGCCCCAGCATTTT
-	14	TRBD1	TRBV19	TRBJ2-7	CASSIGTGVGEQYF	TGTGCCAGTAGTATCGGGACAGGGGTAGGAGAGCAGTACTTC
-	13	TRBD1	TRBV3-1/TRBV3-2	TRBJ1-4	CASRGTGDEKLFF	TGTGCCAGCAGGGGGACAGGGGATGAAAAACTGTTTTTT
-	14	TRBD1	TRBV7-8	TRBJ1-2	CASSLARTGAGYTF	TGTGCCAGCAGCTTAGCGCGGACAGGGGCTGGCTACACCTTC
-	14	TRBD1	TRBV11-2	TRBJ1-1	CASSPLDRAREAFF	TGTGCCAGCAGCCCACTAGACAGGGCCCGAGAAGCTTTCTTT
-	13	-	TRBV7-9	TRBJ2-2	CASSLGRSGELFF	TGTGCCAGCAGCTTAGGTCGGTCCGGGGAGCTGTTTTTT
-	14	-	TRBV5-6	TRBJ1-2	CASSFSPGFPGYTF	TGTGCCAGCAGCTTCTCGCCAGGGTTCCCTGGCTACACCTTC
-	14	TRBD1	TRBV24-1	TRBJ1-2	CATSDPGQVGGYTF	TGTGCCACCAGTGACCCAGGACAGGTGGGTGGCTACACCTTC
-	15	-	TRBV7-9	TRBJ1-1	CASSLASGRDTEAFF	TGTGCCAGCAGCTTAGCGAGTGGGAGAGACACTGAAGCTTTCTTT